These 18 T cell receptor beta chains originate from one sample sequenced in a study of beta chain features in type 1 diabetes. Of the isolated RNA, all was reverse transcribed, and so the sequenced material was expressed TCRB transcripts. Sequencing was performed with immunoSEQ multiplex PCR; in TCRdb, only in-frame clones are kept and a portion is missing. The repertoire holds roughly 150,000 clones, approximately 8.1% seen once, with approximately 0.65% in the top ten. Source material: central memory CD4+ T cells from blood. The origin of the receptors is a man between 18 and 29 years old in good health.

CDR3 nucleotides: TGTGCCAGCAGCTTCAGGACTAGCGGGGGCTCTGAGCAGTACTTC. The encoded protein is CASSFRTSGGSEQYF. The chain is built from TRBV5-4 and TRBJ2-7; 13 nucleotides match TRBD2. Per germline, CDR1 SGHNT and CDR2 YYREEE (reference sequence). With V trimmed by 2 bases and J by 7 bases, 6 bases remained unmatched. The length of the CDR3 is 15 residues.

The sample holds a few counts of this clone. The chain has TRBV2 and TRBJ2-7, with 9 bases that match TRBD1. The CDR3 consists of 15 residues. Unmatched junction bases numbered 8, after V lost 7 bases and J lost 1 base. From germline, CDR1 is SNHLY and CDR2 FYNNEI. The CDR3 DNA reads as TGTGCCAGCAAGAGCAGGACAGGGGATTCCTACGAGCAGTACTTC. Its protein is CASKSRTGDSYEQYF.

This clone was found many times. The V gene is TRBV15, the J gene TRBJ1-1; D ambiguous. Germline-derived CDR1 and CDR2 are LNHNV and YYDKDF (reference sequence). The CDR3 has 15 residues. The V gene lost 1 base and the J gene lost 2 bases, with 11 bases spanning the gap. The CDR3 loop is CATSRGGVTNTEAFF. CDR3 coding DNA: TGTGCCACCAGCAGAGGAGGAGTCACAAACACTGAAGCTTTCTTT.

Ten or more counts support this clone. The CDR3 region is CAWSINRVTGANVLTF. In DNA, the CDR3 is TGTGCCTGGAGTATAAACAGGGTAACTGGGGCCAACGTCCTGACTTTC. The rearrangement links TRBV30 to TRBJ2-6; D is possibly TRBD1 (6 bases). V was pared by 2 bases and J by 2 bases, with 13 bases between. CDR1 is GTSNPN, CDR2 SVGIG, per germline (reference sequence). The CDR3 loop spans 16 amino acids.

This clone was counted many times. The chain is built from TRBV5-1 and TRBJ2-3; TRBD1 agrees at 7 bases. With V trimmed by 4 bases and J by 5 bases, 7 bases remained unmatched. Germline V gene lookup returns CDR1 SGHRS and CDR2 YFSETQ. The CDR3 runs to 14 residues. The CDR3 region is CASSTGTVGDTQYF. DNA of the CDR3: TGCGCCAGCAGCACCGGGACAGTGGGAGATACGCAGTATTTT.

The V gene is TRBV6-5, the J gene TRBJ1-2; 7 bases map to TRBD1. Unmatched junction bases numbered 8, after V lost 0 bases and J lost 4 bases. Germline assignment: CDR1 MNHEY and CDR2 SVGAGI. The CDR3 loop spans 16 amino acids. CDR3 sequence (DNA): TGTGCCAGCAGTTACTCTTCCGGACAGGACCTCTATGGCTACACCTTC. Translating it yields CASSYSSGQDLYGYTF.

The sample holds a few counts of this clone. The rearrangement uses TRBV4-1 and TRBJ1-5; the match to TRBD1 covers 11 bases. With 1 base clipped from V and 7 bases from J, the junction kept 0 bases outside the gene matches. Germline V gene lookup returns CDR1 MGHRA and CDR2 YSYEKL. CDR3 length: 14 residues. The CDR3 nucleotides are TGCGCCAGCAGCCAAGGGACAGGGGGCCAGCCCCAGCATTTT. This encodes CASSQGTGGQPQHF.

The V gene is TRBV5-1, the J gene TRBJ2-1, with D perhaps matching TRBD2 (5 bases). Between the trimmed V and J ends, which lost 7 bases and 6 bases, there was a span of 23 bases. The CDR3 runs to 16 residues. Germline values: CDR1 SGHRS, CDR2 YFSETQ. The CDR3 loop reads CASWVAPTTLINEQFF. The CDR3 DNA reads as TGCGCCAGCTGGGTAGCGCCAACTACTTTAATCAATGAGCAGTTCTTC.

The chain joins TRBV5-5 to TRBJ1-3; D remains unclear. CDR1 SGHKS and CDR2 YYEKEE come from the germline V gene (reference sequence). The CDR3 consists of 11 residues. V shed 6 bases and J shed 4 bases, with 5 bases lying between them. The DNA for the CDR3 is TGTGCCAGCAAAGAGGGAAACACCATATATTTT. Its protein product is CASKEGNTIYF. Based on the CDR3 plus reference TRBV5-5 and TRBJ1-3, the full variable domain is DAGVTQSPTHLIKTRGQQVTLRCSPISGHKSVSWYQQVLGQGPQFIFQYYEKEERGRGNFPDRFSARQFPNYSSELNVNALLLGDSALYLCASKEGNTIYFGEGSWLTVV.

A few counts support this clone. Here the CDR3 DNA reads TGTGCCAGCAGTCTACTAGCGGGAGAGAAATTGAATGAGCAGTTCTTC. The encoded protein is CASSLLAGEKLNEQFF. The chain joins TRBV28 to TRBJ2-1, with 11 bases lining up with TRBD2. V was clipped by 5 bases and J by 7 bases; unmatched bases: 10. Germline CDR1 MDHEN, CDR2 SYDVKM. The CDR3 extends over 16 amino acids.

The chain joins TRBV5-1 to TRBJ2-1; 8 bases map to TRBD1. The CDR3 is 15 residues long. V lost 3 bases, J lost 0 bases, and 2 bases stayed unmatched. Germline V gene sequence: CDR1 SGHRS, CDR2 YFSETQ. The CDR3 nucleotides read TGCGCCAGCAGCTCGACAGGGGACTCCTACAATGAGCAGTTCTTC. Its translation is CASSSTGDSYNEQFF.

This clone was seen only a few times. The rearrangement joins TRBV30 to TRBJ1-5, with 8 bases that match TRBD1. CDR1 GTSNPN and CDR2 SVGIG come from the germline V gene (reference sequence). The CDR3 contains 14 residues. Unmatched junction bases numbered 4, after V lost 1 base and J lost 5 bases. The DNA for the CDR3 is TGTGCCTGGAGTGCAGGGGGCTCCCATCAGCCCCAGCATTTT. It codes for CAWSAGGSHQPQHF.

This clone was observed many times. This chain uses TRBV29-1 with TRBJ1-5; the D is unclear. This CDR3 is built from 13 residues. V was trimmed by 0 bases and J by 1 base, leaving 4 bases between them. Germline assignment: CDR1 SQVTM and CDR2 ANQGSEA. The CDR3, as DNA: TGCAGCGTTGAAGAGTCAAGCAATCAGCCCCAGCATTTT. It translates to CSVEESSNQPQHF.

On this clone itself: A junction end diverges from the germline sequence, so it may reflect a read error. The chain joins TRBV29-1 to TRBJ2-2; 11 positions match TRBD1. This CDR3 comprises 13 residues. Germline V gene sequence: CDR1 SQVTM, CDR2 ANQGSEA. CDR3 amino acids: CSVEGTGGGELFF. DNA of the CDR3: TGCAGCGTCGAAGGGACAGGGGGCGGGGAGCTGTTTTTT.

This clone has ten or more counts. This chain connects TRBV30 to TRBJ2-7, with TRBD1 matching over 9 bases. The CDR3 is 14 residues long. With 0 bases clipped from V and 6 bases from J, the junction kept 6 bases outside the gene matches. Germline V gene data show CDR1 as GTSNPN and CDR2 as SVGIG (reference sequence). The CDR3 DNA is TGTGCCTGGAGTGTCGGGACAGGGAGTCTCGAGCAGTACTTC. Translating it yields CAWSVGTGSLEQYF.

This chain joins TRBV5-1 and TRBJ2-7; the D gene is possibly TRBD1 (5 bases). CDR1 is SGHRS, CDR2 YFSETQ, per germline. CDR3 length: 16 residues. The V gene lost 6 bases and the J gene lost 2 bases, with 21 bases spanning the gap. The chain's CDR3 is CASTPQGPPSTYEQYF. CDR3 coding DNA: TGCGCCAGCACCCCCCAGGGCCCCCCGTCAACCTACGAGCAGTACTTC.

The rearrangement joins TRBV5-8 to TRBJ2-7; possibly TRBD1 for D (6 bases). From germline, CDR1 is SGHTS and CDR2 YDEGEE. The CDR3 is made up of 15 amino acids. V dropped 5 bases and J dropped 2 bases, with 17 bases sitting between them. The CDR3 sequence: CASSPETGATYEQYF. The CDR3 region has the DNA TGTGCCAGCAGTCCTGAGACAGGTGCTACCTACGAGCAGTACTTC. The variable domain in full, completed from reference TRBV5-8 and TRBJ2-7, reads EAGVTQSPTHLIKTRGQQATLRCSPISGHTSVYWYQQALGLGLQFLLWYDEGEERNRGNFPPRFSGRQFPNYSSELNVNALELEDSALYLCASSPETGATYEQYFGPGTRLTVT.

The genes are TRBV27 and TRBJ2-1, with 9 bases fitting TRBD1. Germline assignment: CDR1 MNHEY and CDR2 SMNVEV (reference sequence). J lost 4 bases, V lost 5 bases, and 3 bases had no gene match. The CDR3 has 14 amino acids. The CDR3 bases are TGTGCCAGCAGTCGGGACAGGGCATACAATGAGCAGTTCTTC. Translating it yields CASSRDRAYNEQFF.